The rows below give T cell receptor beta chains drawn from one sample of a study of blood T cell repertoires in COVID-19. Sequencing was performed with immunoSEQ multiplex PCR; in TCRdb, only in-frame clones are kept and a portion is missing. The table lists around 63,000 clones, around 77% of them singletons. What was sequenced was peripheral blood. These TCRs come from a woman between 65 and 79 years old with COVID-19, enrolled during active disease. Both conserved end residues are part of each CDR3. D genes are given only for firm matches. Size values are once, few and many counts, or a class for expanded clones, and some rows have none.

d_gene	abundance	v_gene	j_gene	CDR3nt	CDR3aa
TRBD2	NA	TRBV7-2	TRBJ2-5	TGTGCCAGCACCCCAGTAGCTAGCGGCCAAGAGACCCAGTACTTC	CASTPVASGQETQYF
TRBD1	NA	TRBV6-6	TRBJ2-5	TGTGCCAGCAGTCAAGACAGGGTTGAAGAGACCCAGTACTTC	CASSQDRVEETQYF
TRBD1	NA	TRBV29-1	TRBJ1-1	TGCAGCGTTGAAGGGGGAGAAGGGACAGGGAGAGGAGCTTTCTTT	CSVEGGEGTGRGAFF
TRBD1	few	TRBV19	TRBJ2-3	TGTGCCAGTAGTATAGATCAAGGACAGGGGATGGATACGCAGTATTTT	CASSIDQGQGMDTQYF
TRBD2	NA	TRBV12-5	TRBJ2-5	TGTGCTAGTGGGCGGGGGGAACAGGGTCAAGAGACCCAGTACTTC	CASGRGEQGQETQYF
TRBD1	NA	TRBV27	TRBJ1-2	TGTGCCAGCAGTTCCAGGGGGACCTATGGCTACACCTTC	CASSSRGTYGYTF
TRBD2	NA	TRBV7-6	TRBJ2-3	TGTGCCAGCAGCCAGGGACTAGGGGCCTCAGATACGCAGTATTTT	CASSQGLGASDTQYF
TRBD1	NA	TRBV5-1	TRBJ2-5	TGCGCCAGCAGCGGAACAGGGGACGAGACCCAGTACTTC	CASSGTGDETQYF
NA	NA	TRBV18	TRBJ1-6	TGTGCCAGCTCACCCGCGACAGGAACTAATTCACCCCTCCACTTT	CASSPATGTNSPLHF
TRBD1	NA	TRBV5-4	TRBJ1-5	TGTGCCAGCAGCTTGGCAGGGGGGAATCAGCCCCAGCATTTT	CASSLAGGNQPQHF
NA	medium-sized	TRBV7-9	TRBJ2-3	TGTGCCAGCAGGACGGGGGCAGATACGCAGTATTTT	CASRTGADTQYF
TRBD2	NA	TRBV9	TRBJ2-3	TGTGCCAGCAGCGTAGTCGGGGGGGCCGCGGGAGATACGCAGTATTTT	CASSVVGGAAGDTQYF
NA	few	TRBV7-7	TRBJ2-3	TGTGCTAGCAGCTTAACTATCACAGATACGCAGTATTTT	CASSLTITDTQYF
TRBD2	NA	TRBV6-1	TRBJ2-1	TGTGCCAGCAGTGAAAATCGCCCCGGACTAGCGAGTGAGCAGTTCTTC	CASSENRPGLASEQFF
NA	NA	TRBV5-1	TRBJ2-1	TGCGCCAGCAGCTTGGATCTTTCCTACAATGAGCAGTTCTTC	CASSLDLSYNEQFF
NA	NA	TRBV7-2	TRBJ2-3	TGTGCCAGCAGCCCAGGCCAGCGGGATACGCAGTATTTT	CASSPGQRDTQYF
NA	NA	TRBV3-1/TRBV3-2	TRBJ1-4	TGTGCCAGCAGCCAGGCAGGGACAAATGGAGGCGCTAATGAAAAACTGTTTTTT	CASSQAGTNGGANEKLFF
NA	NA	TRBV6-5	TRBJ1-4	TGTGCCAGCAGAGTCACTCTTGCAACTAATGAAAAACTGTTTTTT	CASRVTLATNEKLFF
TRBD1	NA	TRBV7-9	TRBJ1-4	TGTGCCAGCACCCGGGGACAGGGAAAAGAAAAACTGTTTTTT	CASTRGQGKEKLFF
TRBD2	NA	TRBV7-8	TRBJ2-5	TGTGCCAGCAGCTTACTAGCGGGAGGGCCCTCGGGCCAAGAGACCCAGTACTTC	CASSLLAGGPSGQETQYF
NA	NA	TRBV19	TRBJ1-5	TGTGCCAGTAGTGTGTACAGGTCCGGCCTAGGGCAGCCCCAGCATTTT	CASSVYRSGLGQPQHF
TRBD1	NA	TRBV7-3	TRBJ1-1	TGTGCCAGCAGCGCCCGGGACAGGGGAGACACTGAAGCTTTCTTT	CASSARDRGDTEAFF
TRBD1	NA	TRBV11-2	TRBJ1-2	TGTGCCAGCAGCCTCAGGGGGCAGTCCGGCTACACCTTC	CASSLRGQSGYTF
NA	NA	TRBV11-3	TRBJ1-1	TGTGCCAGCAGCTTAAGCGGCGCGAAGAACACTGAAGCTTTCTTT	CASSLSGAKNTEAFF
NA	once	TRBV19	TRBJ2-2	TGTGCCAGTAGTCCCCGAGGTGGAACCGGGGAGCTGTTTTTT	CASSPRGGTGELFF
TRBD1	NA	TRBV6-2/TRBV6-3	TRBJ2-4	TGTGCCAGCAGTTCAGGGGGCATCGACATTCAGTACTTC	CASSSGGIDIQYF
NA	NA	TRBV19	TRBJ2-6	TGTGCCAGTAGTAGGCGGGGCTCTGGGGCCAACGTCCTGACTTTC	CASSRRGSGANVLTF
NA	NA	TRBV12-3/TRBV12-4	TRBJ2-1	TGTGCCAGCAGTTTATCCGGCTACAATGAGCAGTTCTTC	CASSLSGYNEQFF
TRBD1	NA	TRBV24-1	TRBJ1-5	TGTGCCACCAGTGGAACAGGGGGCGAACAGCCCCAGCATTTT	CATSGTGGEQPQHF
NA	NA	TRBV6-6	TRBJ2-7	TGTGCCAGCAGTGGTCTTCGGGAGAGGCAGTACTTC	CASSGLRERQYF
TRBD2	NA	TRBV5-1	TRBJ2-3	TGCGCCAGCAGCTTGGGTAGCGGGGGGGTTGGAGATACGCAGTATTTT	CASSLGSGGVGDTQYF
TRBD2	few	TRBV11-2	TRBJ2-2	TGTGCCAGCAGCTTAGGGGATAGCGGGAGGCGGACCGGGGAGCTGTTTTTT	CASSLGDSGRRTGELFF
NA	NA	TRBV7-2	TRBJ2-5	TGTGCCAGCAGCCCCTGGGCGGGCGAGACCCAGTACTTC	CASSPWAGETQYF